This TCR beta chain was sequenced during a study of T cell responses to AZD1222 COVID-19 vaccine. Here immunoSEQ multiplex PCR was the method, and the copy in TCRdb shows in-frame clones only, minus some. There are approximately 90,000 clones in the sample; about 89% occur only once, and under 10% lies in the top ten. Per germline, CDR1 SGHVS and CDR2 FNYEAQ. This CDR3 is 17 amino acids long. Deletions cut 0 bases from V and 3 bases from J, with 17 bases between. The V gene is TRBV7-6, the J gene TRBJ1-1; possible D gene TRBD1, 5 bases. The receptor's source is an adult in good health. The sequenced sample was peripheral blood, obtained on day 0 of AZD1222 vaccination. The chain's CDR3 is CASSLADIGGGDTEAFF. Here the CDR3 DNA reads TGTGCCAGCAGCTTAGCCGACATTGGGGGAGGGGACACTGAAGCTTTCTTT.